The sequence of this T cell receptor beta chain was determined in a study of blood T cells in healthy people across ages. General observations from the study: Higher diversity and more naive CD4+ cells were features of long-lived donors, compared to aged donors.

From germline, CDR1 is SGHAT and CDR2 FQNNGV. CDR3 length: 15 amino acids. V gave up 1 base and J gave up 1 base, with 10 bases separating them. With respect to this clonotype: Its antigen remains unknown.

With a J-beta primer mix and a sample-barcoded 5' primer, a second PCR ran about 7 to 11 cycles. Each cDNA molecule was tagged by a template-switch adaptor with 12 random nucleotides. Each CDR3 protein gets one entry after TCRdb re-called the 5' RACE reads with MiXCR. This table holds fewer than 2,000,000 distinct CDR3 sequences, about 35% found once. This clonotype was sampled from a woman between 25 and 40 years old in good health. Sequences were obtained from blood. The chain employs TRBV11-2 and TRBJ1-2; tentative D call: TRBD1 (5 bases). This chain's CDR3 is CASSLGSRVNYGYTF. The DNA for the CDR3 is TGTGCCAGCAGCTTAGGGTCCAGGGTTAACTATGGCTACACCTTC.